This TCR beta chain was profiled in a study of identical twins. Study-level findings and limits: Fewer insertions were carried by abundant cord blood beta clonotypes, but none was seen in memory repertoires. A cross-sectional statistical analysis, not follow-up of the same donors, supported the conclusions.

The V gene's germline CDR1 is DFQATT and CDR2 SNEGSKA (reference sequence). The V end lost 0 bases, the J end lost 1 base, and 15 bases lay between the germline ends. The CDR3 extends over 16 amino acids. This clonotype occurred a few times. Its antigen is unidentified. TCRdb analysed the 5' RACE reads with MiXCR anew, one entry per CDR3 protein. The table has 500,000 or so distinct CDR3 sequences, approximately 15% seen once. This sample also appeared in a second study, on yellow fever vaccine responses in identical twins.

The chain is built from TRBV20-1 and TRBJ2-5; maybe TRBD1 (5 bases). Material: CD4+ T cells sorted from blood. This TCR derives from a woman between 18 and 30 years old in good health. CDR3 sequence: CSARDRYRIPQETQYF. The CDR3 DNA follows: TGCAGTGCTAGAGATAGATACAGGATCCCCCAAGAGACCCAGTACTTC.